This entry concerns a single T cell receptor (beta chain). This record belongs to a study of OX40 agonist ivuxolimab in advanced cancers. Study details: Treatment received earlier with anti-PD-1, anti-PD-L1 or anti-CTLA-4 agents was allowed, and over 30% had some.

V lost 0 bases and J lost 1, with 10 bases in between. This CDR3 is built from 15 residues. Germline assignment: CDR1 LGHNA and CDR2 YSLEER. The repertoire was sequenced with immunoSEQ multiplex PCR; TCRdb's copy has only in-frame clones and lacks some. Found here are over 65,000 clones, about 86% of them singletons; the top ten hold 2%. Source: CD4+ or CD8+ T cells sorted from blood, taken in a trial of the OX40 agonist ivuxolimab. The receptor was isolated from an adult with an advanced solid tumor such as melanoma, head and neck, liver or kidney cancer. This chain joins TRBV4-3 and TRBJ2-7; D might be TRBD1 (6 bases). The CDR3, as DNA: TGCGCCAGCAGCCAAGAGGACAGAGGATCCTACGAGCAGTACTTC. Translated: CASSQEDRGSYEQYF.